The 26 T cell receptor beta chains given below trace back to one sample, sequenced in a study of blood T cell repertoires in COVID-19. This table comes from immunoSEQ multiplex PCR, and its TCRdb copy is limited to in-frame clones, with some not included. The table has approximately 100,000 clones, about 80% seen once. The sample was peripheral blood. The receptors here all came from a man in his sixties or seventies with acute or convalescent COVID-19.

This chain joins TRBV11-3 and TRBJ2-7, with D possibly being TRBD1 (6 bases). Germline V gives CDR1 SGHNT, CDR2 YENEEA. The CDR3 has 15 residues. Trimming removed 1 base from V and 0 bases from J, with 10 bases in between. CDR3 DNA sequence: TGTGCCAGCAGCTTAGCGGGACACCTCTCCTACGAGCAGTACTTC. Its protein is CASSLAGHLSYEQYF.

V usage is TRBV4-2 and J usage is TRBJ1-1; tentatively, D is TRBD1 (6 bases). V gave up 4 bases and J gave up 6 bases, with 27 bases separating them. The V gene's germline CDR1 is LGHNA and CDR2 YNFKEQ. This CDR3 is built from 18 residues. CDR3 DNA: TGTGCCAGCAGCCCGGAGTCGGGGCGGTCAAAGGGGGTGTCTGAAGCTTTCTTT. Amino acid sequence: CASSPESGRSKGVSEAFF.

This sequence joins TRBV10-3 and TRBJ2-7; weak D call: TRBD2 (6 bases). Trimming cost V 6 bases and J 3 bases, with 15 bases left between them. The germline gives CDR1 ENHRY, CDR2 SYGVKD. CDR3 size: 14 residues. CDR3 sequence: CAISPGTAGYEQYF. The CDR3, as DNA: TGTGCCATCAGCCCCGGGACTGCGGGCTACGAGCAGTACTTC.

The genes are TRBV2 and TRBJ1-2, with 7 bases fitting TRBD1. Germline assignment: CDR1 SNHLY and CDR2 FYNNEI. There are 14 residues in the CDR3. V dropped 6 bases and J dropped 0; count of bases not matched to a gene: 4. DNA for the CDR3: TGTGCCAGCAGGCGGGACAGCCCTAACTATGGCTACACCTTC. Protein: CASRRDSPNYGYTF.

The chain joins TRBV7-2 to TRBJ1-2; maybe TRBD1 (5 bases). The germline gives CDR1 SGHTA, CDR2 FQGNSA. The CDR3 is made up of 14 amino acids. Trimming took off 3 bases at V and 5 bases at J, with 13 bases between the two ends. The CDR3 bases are TGTGCCAGCAGCTTCCCGACAGCCTCATATGGCTACACCTTC. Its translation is CASSFPTASYGYTF.

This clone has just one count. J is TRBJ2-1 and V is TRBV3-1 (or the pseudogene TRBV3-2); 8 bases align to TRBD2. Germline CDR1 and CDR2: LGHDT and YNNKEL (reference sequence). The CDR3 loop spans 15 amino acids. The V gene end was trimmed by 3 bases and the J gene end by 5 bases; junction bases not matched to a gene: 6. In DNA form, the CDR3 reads TGTGCCAGCAGCCACTGGCGGGGGGTTAACAATGAGCAGTTCTTC. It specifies CASSHWRGVNNEQFF.

The CDR3 protein is CASSLGGAETETQYF. DNA for the CDR3: TGCGCCAGCAGCCTCGGGGGGGCCGAGACAGAGACCCAGTACTTC. This chain joins TRBV5-1 and TRBJ2-5; TRBD2 matches at 8 bases. V was pared by 4 bases and J by 4 bases, with 9 bases of the junction left unmatched. This CDR3 is built from 15 residues. Germline CDR1 is SGHRS and CDR2 is YFSETQ.

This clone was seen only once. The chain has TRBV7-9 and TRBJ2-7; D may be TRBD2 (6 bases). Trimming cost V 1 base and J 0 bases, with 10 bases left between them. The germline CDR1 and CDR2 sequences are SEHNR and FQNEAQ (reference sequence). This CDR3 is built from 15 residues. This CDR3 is CASSLEGSGSYEQYF. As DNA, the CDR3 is TGTGCCAGCAGCTTAGAGGGTAGCGGCTCCTACGAGCAGTACTTC.

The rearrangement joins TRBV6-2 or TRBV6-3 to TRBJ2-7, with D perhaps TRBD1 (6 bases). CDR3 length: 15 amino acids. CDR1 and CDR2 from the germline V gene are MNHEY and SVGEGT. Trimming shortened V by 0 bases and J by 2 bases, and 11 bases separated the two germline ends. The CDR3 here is CASSYSRDIAYEQYF. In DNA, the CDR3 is TGTGCCAGCAGTTACTCGAGGGACATAGCCTACGAGCAGTACTTC.

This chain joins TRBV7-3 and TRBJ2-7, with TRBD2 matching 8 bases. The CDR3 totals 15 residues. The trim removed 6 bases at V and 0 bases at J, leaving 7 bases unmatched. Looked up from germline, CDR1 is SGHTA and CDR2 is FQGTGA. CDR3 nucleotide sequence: TGTGCCAGCAGTCAAACGGGGGGGTCCTCCTACGAGCAGTACTTC. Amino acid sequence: CASSQTGGSSYEQYF.

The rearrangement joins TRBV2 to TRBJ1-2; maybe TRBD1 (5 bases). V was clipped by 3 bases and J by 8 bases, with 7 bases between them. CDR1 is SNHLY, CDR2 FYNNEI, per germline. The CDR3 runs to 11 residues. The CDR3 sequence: CASSETAGYTF. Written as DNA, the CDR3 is TGTGCCAGCAGTGAGACAGCCGGCTACACCTTC. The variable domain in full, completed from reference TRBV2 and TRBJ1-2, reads EPEVTQTPSHQVTQMGQEVILRCVPISNHLYFYWYRQILGQKVEFLVSFYNNEISEKSEIFDDQFSVERPDGSNFTLKIRSTKLEDSAMYFCASSETAGYTFGSGTRLTVV.

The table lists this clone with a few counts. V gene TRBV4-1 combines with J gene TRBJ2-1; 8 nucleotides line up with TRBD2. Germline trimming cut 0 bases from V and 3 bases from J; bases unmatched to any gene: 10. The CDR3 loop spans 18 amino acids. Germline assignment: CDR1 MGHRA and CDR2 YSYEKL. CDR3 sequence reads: CASSQDSGGLGIYNEQFF. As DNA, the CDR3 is TGCGCCAGCAGCCAAGATAGTGGGGGACTAGGAATCTACAATGAGCAGTTCTTC.

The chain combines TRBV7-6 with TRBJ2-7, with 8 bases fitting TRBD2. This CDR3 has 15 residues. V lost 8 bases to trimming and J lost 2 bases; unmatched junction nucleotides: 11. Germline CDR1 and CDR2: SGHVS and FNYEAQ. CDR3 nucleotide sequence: TGTGCCAGCGCCTCCGCCGGGGGGGGACCCTACGAGCAGTACTTC. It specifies CASASAGGGPYEQYF.

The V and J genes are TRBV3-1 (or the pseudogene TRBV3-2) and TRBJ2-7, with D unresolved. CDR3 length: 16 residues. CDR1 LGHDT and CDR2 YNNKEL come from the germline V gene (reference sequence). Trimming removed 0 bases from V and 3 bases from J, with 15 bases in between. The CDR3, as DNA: TGTGCCAGCAGCCAAGATCAAGGCAGCGTAGGCTACGAGCAGTACTTC. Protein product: CASSQDQGSVGYEQYF.

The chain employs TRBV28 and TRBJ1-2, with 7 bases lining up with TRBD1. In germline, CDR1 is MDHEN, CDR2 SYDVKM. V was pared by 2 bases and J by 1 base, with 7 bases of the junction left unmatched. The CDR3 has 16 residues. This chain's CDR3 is CASSLMGQIINYGYTF. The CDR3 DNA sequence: TGTGCCAGCAGTTTAATGGGACAGATAATTAACTATGGCTACACCTTC.

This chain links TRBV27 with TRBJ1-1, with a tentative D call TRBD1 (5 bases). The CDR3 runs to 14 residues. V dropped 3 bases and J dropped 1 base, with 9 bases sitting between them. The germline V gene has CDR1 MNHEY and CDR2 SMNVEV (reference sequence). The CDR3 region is CASSLGQGNTEAFF. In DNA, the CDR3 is TGTGCCAGCAGTTTGGGGCAGGGGAACACTGAAGCTTTCTTT.

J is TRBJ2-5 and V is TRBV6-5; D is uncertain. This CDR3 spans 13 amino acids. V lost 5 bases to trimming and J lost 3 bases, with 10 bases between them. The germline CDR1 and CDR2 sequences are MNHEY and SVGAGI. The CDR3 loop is CASSPRLEETQYF. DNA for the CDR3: TGTGCCAGCAGTCCCCGACTGGAAGAGACCCAGTACTTC.

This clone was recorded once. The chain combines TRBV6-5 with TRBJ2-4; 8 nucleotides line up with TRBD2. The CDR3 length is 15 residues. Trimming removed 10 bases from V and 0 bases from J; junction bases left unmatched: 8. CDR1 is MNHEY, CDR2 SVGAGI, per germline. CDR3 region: CAITSGLEAKNIQYF. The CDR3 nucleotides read TGTGCCATCACTTCGGGACTAGAAGCCAAAAACATTCAGTACTTC.

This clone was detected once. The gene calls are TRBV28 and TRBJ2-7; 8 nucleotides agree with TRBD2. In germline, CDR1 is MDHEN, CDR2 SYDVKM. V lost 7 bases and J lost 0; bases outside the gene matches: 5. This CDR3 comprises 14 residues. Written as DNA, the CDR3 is TGTGCCAGCATCCCGAGCGGGAGCTCCTACGAGCAGTACTTC. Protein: CASIPSGSSYEQYF.

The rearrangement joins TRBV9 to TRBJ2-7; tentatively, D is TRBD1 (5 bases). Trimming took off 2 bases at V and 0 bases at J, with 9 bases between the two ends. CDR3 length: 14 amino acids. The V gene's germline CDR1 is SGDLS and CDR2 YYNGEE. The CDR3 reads CASSVTGGSYEQYF. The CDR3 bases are TGTGCCAGCAGCGTCACAGGTGGCTCCTACGAGCAGTACTTC.

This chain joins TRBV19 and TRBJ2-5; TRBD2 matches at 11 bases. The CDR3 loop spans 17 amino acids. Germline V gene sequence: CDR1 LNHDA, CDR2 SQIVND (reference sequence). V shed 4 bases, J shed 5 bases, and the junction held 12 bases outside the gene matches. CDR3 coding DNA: TGTGCCAGTAGTACGTACGGCACTAGCGGGAGTCGGGAGACCCAGTACTTC. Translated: CASSTYGTSGSRETQYF. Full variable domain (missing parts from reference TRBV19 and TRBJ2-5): DGGITQSPKYLFRKEGQNVTLSCEQNLNHDAMYWYRQDPGQGLRLIYYSQIVNDFQKGDIAEGYSVSREKKESFPLTVTSAQKNPTAFYLCASSTYGTSGSRETQYFGPGTRLLVL.

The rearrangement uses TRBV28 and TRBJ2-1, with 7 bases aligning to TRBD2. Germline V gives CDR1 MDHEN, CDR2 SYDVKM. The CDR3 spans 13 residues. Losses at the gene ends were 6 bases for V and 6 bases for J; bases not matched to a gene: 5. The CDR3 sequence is CASSLGRINEQFF. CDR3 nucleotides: TGTGCCAGCAGCCTCGGGAGGATCAATGAGCAGTTCTTC. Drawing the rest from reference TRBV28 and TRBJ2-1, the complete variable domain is DVKVTQSSRYLVKRTGEKVFLECVQDMDHENMFWYRQDPGLGLRLIYFSYDVKMKEKGDIPEGYSVSREKKERFSLILESASTNQTSMYLCASSLGRINEQFFGPGTRLTVL.

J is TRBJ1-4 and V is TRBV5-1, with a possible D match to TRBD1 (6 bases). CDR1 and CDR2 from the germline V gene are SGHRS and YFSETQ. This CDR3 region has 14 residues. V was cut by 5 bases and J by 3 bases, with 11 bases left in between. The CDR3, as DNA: TGCGCCAGCAGGGTACAGGGATCTAATGAAAAACTGTTTTTT. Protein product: CASRVQGSNEKLFF.

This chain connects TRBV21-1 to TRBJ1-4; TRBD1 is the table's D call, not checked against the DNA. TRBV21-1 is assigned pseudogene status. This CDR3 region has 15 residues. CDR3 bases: TGTGCCAGCAGCCCGAATATACAGGTTAATGAAAAACTGTTTTTT. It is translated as CASSPNIQVNEKLFF.

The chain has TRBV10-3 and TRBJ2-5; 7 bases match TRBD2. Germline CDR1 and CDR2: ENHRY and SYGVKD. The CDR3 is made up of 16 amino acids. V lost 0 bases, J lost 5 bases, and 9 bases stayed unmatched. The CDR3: CAISESRGEGRETQYF. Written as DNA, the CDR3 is TGTGCCATCAGTGAGTCGAGAGGGGAGGGCCGGGAGACCCAGTACTTC.

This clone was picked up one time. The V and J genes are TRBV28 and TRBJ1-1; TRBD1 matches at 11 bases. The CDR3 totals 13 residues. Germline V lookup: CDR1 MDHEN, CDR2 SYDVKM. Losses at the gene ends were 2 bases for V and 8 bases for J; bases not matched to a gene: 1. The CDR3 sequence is CASSLGTGGEAFF. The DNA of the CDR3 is TGTGCCAGCAGTTTAGGGACAGGGGGAGAAGCTTTCTTT. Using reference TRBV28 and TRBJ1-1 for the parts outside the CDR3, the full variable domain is DVKVTQSSRYLVKRTGEKVFLECVQDMDHENMFWYRQDPGLGLRLIYFSYDVKMKEKGDIPEGYSVSREKKERFSLILESASTNQTSMYLCASSLGTGGEAFFGQGTRLTVV.